This TCR beta chain was sequenced for a study of T cells in localized non-small cell lung cancer. There are 14 residues in the CDR3. V was shortened by 9 bases and J by 0 bases, with 14 bases between the two germline ends. Germline CDR1 is SNHLY and CDR2 is FYNNEI. Some clones are missing from TCRdb's copy, which holds only in-frame ones; the method was immunoSEQ multiplex PCR. Of some 28,000 clones listed, around 90% were seen once; the top ten hold about 3%. The material sequenced was peripheral blood, taken before any cancer treatment. The chain is built from TRBV2 and TRBJ1-1; D remains ambiguous. The origin of this receptor is a woman aged 18-49 years with stage I lung adenocarcinoma. CDR3 amino acids: CASALRRLNTEAFF. CDR3 coding DNA: TGTGCCAGTGCCTTACGACGGCTGAACACTGAAGCTTTCTTT.